The rows below give T cell receptor beta chains drawn from one sample of a study of blood T cell repertoires in COVID-19. Only in-frame clones appear in the TCRdb table, and some are missing; sequencing was by immunoSEQ multiplex PCR. The table has some 90,000 clones, more than 65% seen once. The sequencing sample was made of peripheral blood. The receptors shown here come from a man aged 55 to 69 with acute or convalescent COVID-19. Both conserved end residues are part of each CDR3. A D gene is named only where the DNA matches it firmly. Rows give clone size only sometimes, using once, few, many, or a class for an expanded clone.

clone size	V gene	D gene	J gene	CDR3 protein	CDR3 DNA
.	TRBV19	.	TRBJ2-3	CASSIGSGVSTDTQYF	TGTGCCAGTAGTATAGGTTCAGGGGTCAGCACAGATACGCAGTATTTT
.	TRBV29-1	.	TRBJ1-1	CSVVVTGRTEAFF	TGCAGCGTTGTAGTTACAGGCCGGACTGAAGCTTTCTTT
.	TRBV7-2	TRBD1	TRBJ1-6	CASSARQGRYNSPLHF	TGTGCCAGCAGCGCCCGACAGGGCCGCTATAATTCACCCCTCCACTTT
.	TRBV18	.	TRBJ2-2	CASSLSTSYTGELFF	TGTGCCAGCTCACTCTCGACTAGTTACACCGGGGAGCTGTTTTTT
.	TRBV18	TRBD2	TRBJ2-5	CASSQGLAGGMNQETQYF	TGTGCCAGCTCACAGGGTCTAGCGGGAGGAATGAACCAAGAGACCCAGTACTTC
.	TRBV19	TRBD1	TRBJ2-3	CASSLGQVMDTQYF	TGTGCCAGTAGTCTAGGACAGGTGATGGATACGCAGTATTTT
many	TRBV12-5	TRBD1	TRBJ1-6	CASGTGQGVSPLHF	TGTGCTAGTGGTACAGGACAGGGAGTGTCACCCCTCCACTTT
.	TRBV9	TRBD2	TRBJ2-7	CASSVGGGASEQYF	TGTGCCAGCAGCGTAGGGGGGGGAGCCTCCGAGCAGTACTTC
.	TRBV3-1/TRBV3-2	.	TRBJ1-6	CASSHGFTPGSPLHF	TGTGCCAGCAGCCACGGTTTCACCCCAGGTTCACCCCTCCACTTT
.	TRBV5-1	.	TRBJ2-5	CASSLRTGKDQETQYF	TGCGCCAGCAGCTTAAGGACGGGGAAAGACCAAGAGACCCAGTACTTC
.	TRBV18	.	TRBJ2-5	CASSPAQYPETQYF	TGTGCCAGCTCACCGGCCCAGTACCCGGAGACCCAGTACTTC
.	TRBV7-2	TRBD1	TRBJ1-2	CASSLVGRGDYGYTF	TGTGCCAGCAGCTTGGTGGGCAGGGGGGACTATGGCTACACCTTC
.	TRBV2	.	TRBJ2-3	CASSEEKGADTQYF	TGTGCCAGCAGTGAAGAAAAGGGGGCAGATACGCAGTATTTT
.	TRBV30	.	TRBJ2-1	CAWSRSEEQFF	TGTGCCTGGAGTCGCTCGGAGGAGCAGTTCTTC
.	TRBV5-6	.	TRBJ2-5	CASSWRQPQETQYF	TGTGCCAGCAGCTGGAGACAGCCACAAGAGACCCAGTACTTC
.	TRBV28	.	TRBJ2-2	CASISADTGELFF	TGTGCCAGCATCTCCGCGGACACCGGGGAGCTGTTTTTT
.	TRBV4-2	.	TRBJ2-3	CASSQDRGGTDTQYF	TGTGCCAGCAGCCAAGATCGAGGAGGGACAGATACGCAGTATTTT
.	TRBV5-1	TRBD1	TRBJ2-1	CASSWTPLTGGGYNEQFF	TGCGCCAGCAGCTGGACCCCATTAACAGGGGGTGGGTACAATGAGCAGTTCTTC
.	TRBV5-4	TRBD1	TRBJ2-3	CASSARDRGTDTQYF	TGTGCCAGCAGCGCCCGGGACAGGGGCACCGATACGCAGTATTTT
.	TRBV12-3/TRBV12-4	.	TRBJ2-2	CASSNRNTGELFF	TGTGCCAGCAGTAACAGGAACACCGGGGAGCTGTTTTTT
once	TRBV27	TRBD1	TRBJ1-6	CASSLKSPGQGADSPLHF	TGTGCCAGCAGTTTAAAGTCCCCGGGCCAGGGGGCTGATTCACCCCTCCACTTT
.	TRBV7-9	TRBD1	TRBJ1-4	CASSLAVKGAEKLFF	TGTGCCAGCAGCTTAGCTGTGAAGGGGGCGGAAAAACTGTTTTTT
.	TRBV4-3	TRBD1	TRBJ2-1	CASSQESDRGYFEQFF	TGCGCCAGCAGCCAAGAGTCGGACAGGGGATATTTTGAGCAGTTCTTC
once	TRBV2	TRBD1	TRBJ1-2	CASKGTAGYGYTF	TGTGCCAGCAAAGGGACAGCAGGTTATGGCTACACCTTC
.	TRBV5-8	TRBD1	TRBJ1-1	CASSRTGRSEAFF	TGTGCCAGCAGCCGGACAGGGAGGTCTGAAGCTTTCTTT
.	TRBV5-1	TRBD1	TRBJ1-6	CASSSRTGDNSPLHF	TGCGCCAGCAGCTCTAGGACAGGGGATAATTCACCCCTCCACTTT
.	TRBV27	.	TRBJ2-1	CASSGNREPEQFF	TGTGCCAGCAGTGGAAACCGGGAACCCGAGCAGTTCTTC
once	TRBV6-4	.	TRBJ2-1	CASSEGGANEQFF	TGTGCCAGCAGTGAGGGGGGGGCCAATGAGCAGTTCTTC
.	TRBV7-9	.	TRBJ1-1	CASSLMGDTEAFF	TGTGCCAGCAGCTTAATGGGCGACACTGAAGCTTTCTTT
.	TRBV15	.	TRBJ1-6	CATSRDSAGLSPLHF	TGTGCCACCAGCAGAGATTCGGCAGGGCTATCACCCCTCCACTTT
.	TRBV18	.	TRBJ2-3	CASSVSGPDTQYF	TGTGCCAGCTCGGTGAGCGGGCCGGATACGCAGTATTTT
few	TRBV5-8	TRBD1	TRBJ1-5	CASSPWTGRSQPQHF	TGTGCCAGCAGCCCCTGGACAGGGAGGTCCCAGCCCCAGCATTTT
.	TRBV7-8	TRBD1	TRBJ1-2	CASSSGQGVSYGYTF	TGTGCCAGCAGCTCAGGACAGGGTGTTTCCTATGGCTACACCTTC
few	TRBV18	TRBD1	TRBJ2-5	CASSRRQGSEETQYF	TGTGCCAGCTCACGTCGACAGGGCTCAGAAGAGACCCAGTACTTC
few	TRBV5-5	.	TRBJ2-2	CASSLMDRNTGELFF	TGTGCCAGCAGCTTGATGGACAGGAACACCGGGGAGCTGTTTTTT